Given below is one T cell receptor beta chain in context. This table comes from immunoSEQ multiplex PCR, and its TCRdb copy is limited to in-frame clones, with some not included. Of some 48,000 clones in the sample, approximately 95% were seen once. The data were taken from a study of T cell changes during pregnancy in multiple sclerosis. V dropped 6 bases and J dropped 3 bases, with 11 bases sitting between them. This CDR3 is built from 13 residues. Germline V gives CDR1 LNHNV, CDR2 YYDKDF (reference sequence). V is TRBV15 and J is TRBJ1-2; D possibly corresponds to TRBD1 (5 bases). The sequencing used CD8+ T cells from peripheral blood mononuclear cells, collected in the first trimester of pregnancy. This receptor was identified in a female donor with multiple sclerosis, enrolled in a pregnancy study. CDR3 protein: CATSQGTHYGYTF. The CDR3 coding sequence is TGTGCCACCAGTCAGGGTACCCACTATGGCTACACCTTC.